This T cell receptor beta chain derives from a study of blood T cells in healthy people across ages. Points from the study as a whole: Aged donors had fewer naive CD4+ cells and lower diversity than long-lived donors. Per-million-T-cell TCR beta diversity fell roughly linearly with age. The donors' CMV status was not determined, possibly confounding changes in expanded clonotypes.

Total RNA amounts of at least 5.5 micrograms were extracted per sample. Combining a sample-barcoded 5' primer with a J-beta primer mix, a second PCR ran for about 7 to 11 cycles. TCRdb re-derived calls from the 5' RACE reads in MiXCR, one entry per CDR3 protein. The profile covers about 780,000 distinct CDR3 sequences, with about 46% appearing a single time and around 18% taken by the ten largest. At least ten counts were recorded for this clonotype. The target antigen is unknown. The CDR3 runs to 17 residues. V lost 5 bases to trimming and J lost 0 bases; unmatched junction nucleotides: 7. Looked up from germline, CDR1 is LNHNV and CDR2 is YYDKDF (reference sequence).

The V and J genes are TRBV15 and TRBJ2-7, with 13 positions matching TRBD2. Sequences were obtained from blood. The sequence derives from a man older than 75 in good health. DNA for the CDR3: TGTGCCACCAGCGGAAAGGGACTAGCGGGGATCTCCTACGAGCAGTACTTC. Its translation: CATSGKGLAGISYEQYF.